This T cell receptor beta chain was profiled in a study of response to subunit inactivated influenza vaccine. The study, taken as a whole, reports: Authors suggested each seasonal flu vaccination may recruit only limited numbers of new T cells.

This clonotype turned up a few times. Antigen: not known. MiXCR was run by TCRdb on the RT-PCR reads, yielding one entry per CDR3 protein. The table includes under 550,000 distinct CDR3 sequences, approximately 7.7% detected once. Germline V gives CDR1 SGHDN, CDR2 FVKESK. V was clipped by 5 bases and J by 7 bases, with 12 bases between them. CDR3 length: 13 residues. This TCR was recovered from a man aged 50 to 69 who received an inactivated influenza vaccine. Material: PBMCs from blood, obtained less than 30 months after vaccination. V usage is TRBV14 and J usage is TRBJ1-5; TRBD1 is a possible D gene (5 bases). CDR3 loop: CASSEGFLQPQHF. CDR3 DNA sequence: TGTGCCAGCAGCGAGGGGTTTCTACAGCCCCAGCATTTT.